Following are 20 T cell receptor beta chains from one sample sequenced in a study of cytomegalovirus exposure and HLA in healthy donors (dated by TCRdb to 2016 to 2017). Library prep was done by the immunoSEQ multiplex PCR assay. For the multiplex PCR, a mixture combining 60 forward primers for TCR Vbeta segments and 13 reverse primers for TCR Jbeta segments was used. Entries here come from immuneACCESS through TCRdb and include only in-frame sequences with V and J called. Some clones fail to appear in such tables; in the studies checked, an unresolved V gene covers under half of the shortfall, and the cause of the remainder is unknown. The sample contains about 150,000 clones, approximately 73% of them found a single time. The ten largest clones take up approximately 1.6% of the sample. Sequences were obtained from PBMCs. The receptors here all came from a woman in her late teens or twenties in good health and CMV-seronegative.

The V gene is TRBV6-5, the J gene TRBJ2-2; TRBD2 is a possible D gene (5 bases). Germline lookup yields CDR1 MNHEY and CDR2 SVGAGI. The CDR3 has 15 amino acids. Trimming left V 6 bases short and J 6 bases short, with 17 bases between. The CDR3 nucleotides read TGTGCCAGCAGAACAATTATACTGGGAGCCGGGGAGCTGTTTTTT. It specifies CASRTIILGAGELFF.

The rearrangement joins TRBV6-5 to TRBJ1-6; the match to TRBD1 covers 9 bases. Trimming removed 6 bases from V and 7 bases from J; junction bases left unmatched: 7. The length of the CDR3 is 15 residues. Germline V CDR1 and CDR2: MNHEY, SVGAGI. The CDR3 protein is CASSTSGTGNSPLHF. CDR3 DNA: TGTGCCAGCAGCACCTCCGGGACAGGGAATTCACCCCTCCACTTT.

This clone was counted ten times or more. This chain uses TRBV6-9 with TRBJ1-2; D not certain. Trimming pared 3 bases from V and 6 bases from J, leaving 5 bases between. Germline CDR1 is MNHGY and CDR2 is SVAAGI. The CDR3 is made up of 11 amino acids. This CDR3 reads CASSYQNGYTF. CDR3 coding DNA: TGTGCCAGCAGTTACCAGAATGGCTACACCTTC.

The J gene is TRBJ2-1, the V gene TRBV2; D is possibly TRBD2 (6 bases). Per the germline V gene, CDR1 is SNHLY and CDR2 is FYNNEI. The CDR3 is 14 residues long. The ends were cut back, 4 bases at V and 6 bases at J, with 13 bases in the middle. CDR3 nucleotides: TGTGCCAGCAGTGGAGATGCGGGAATCAATGAGCAGTTCTTC. Its translation is CASSGDAGINEQFF.

In its sample, this clone was seen once. The chain uses TRBV28 and TRBJ2-1; TRBD2 agrees at 8 bases. The V and J ends lost 8 bases and 4 bases, in that order; junction bases with no gene match: 19. Germline CDR1 MDHEN, CDR2 SYDVKM. This CDR3 is built from 18 residues. CDR3 nucleotides: TGTGCCAGCGATCGCGCCGTTAATAGCGGGGCGCATTACAATGAGCAGTTCTTC. Translated: CASDRAVNSGAHYNEQFF.

This clone was counted a single time. V and J are TRBV11-3 and TRBJ1-2; perhaps TRBD1 as D (6 bases). This CDR3 is built from 14 residues. Germline CDR1 SGHNT, CDR2 YENEEA. Deletions cut 5 bases from V and 0 bases from J, with 10 bases between. The CDR3 spells CASSPWTANYGYTF. In DNA, the CDR3 is TGTGCCAGCAGCCCCTGGACAGCTAACTATGGCTACACCTTC.

The chain has TRBV6-6 and TRBJ1-1, with no clear D. This CDR3 region has 13 residues. Germline V gives CDR1 MNHNY, CDR2 SVGAGI (reference sequence). V lost 4 bases and J 4 bases, leaving 10 bases between the germline ends. In DNA, the CDR3 is TGTGCCAGCAGTTTGACCGGAGGCACTGAAGCTTTCTTT. Encoded protein: CASSLTGGTEAFF.

The chain has TRBV6-4 and TRBJ2-6; possible D gene TRBD2, 5 bases. The V gene lost 6 bases and the J gene lost 2 bases, with 11 bases spanning the gap. The germline V gene has CDR1 MRHNA and CDR2 SNTAGT. The CDR3 sequence is 15 residues long. CDR3 amino acids: CASSAGSPGANVLTF. In DNA form, the CDR3 reads TGTGCCAGCAGCGCGGGTAGCCCTGGGGCCAACGTCCTGACTTTC.

The CDR3 DNA is TGTGCCAGCAGCAAAGATCGGGGACAGGGGGCAGGCTATGGCTACACCTTC. This codes for CASSKDRGQGAGYGYTF. The J gene is TRBJ1-2, the V gene TRBV7-2; 12 bases are a match to TRBD1. The V segment lost 5 bases and the J segment 4 bases; nucleotides outside the gene matches: 11. The germline CDR1 and CDR2 sequences are SGHTA and FQGNSA. The CDR3 is 17 amino acids.

The chain couples TRBV11-3 to TRBJ1-1; TRBD1 is a possible D gene (5 bases). The length of the CDR3 is 14 residues. Trimming took 5 bases from V and 0 from J, leaving 10 bases between them. CDR1 and CDR2 from the germline V gene are SGHNT and YENEEA. CDR3 amino acids: CASSRTGMNTEAFF. In DNA, the CDR3 is TGTGCCAGCAGCAGAACAGGAATGAACACTGAAGCTTTCTTT.

The chain has TRBV7-3 and TRBJ1-2; 8 bases fit TRBD1. This CDR3 is 13 amino acids long. Trimming at V came to 5 bases and at J to 5 bases, leaving 4 bases not matched to a gene. The germline V gene encodes CDR1 SGHTA and CDR2 FQGTGA. The CDR3, as DNA: TGTGCCAGCAGCCCGGACAGGGAATATGGCTACACCTTC. This codes for CASSPDREYGYTF.

V and J are TRBV6-1 and TRBJ1-5; D is unclear. CDR1 MNHNS and CDR2 SASEGT come from the germline V gene. The CDR3 extends over 10 amino acids. V was pared by 6 bases and J by 8 bases, with 5 bases between. CDR3 nucleotide sequence: TGTGCCAGCAGCCGGGAGCCCCAGCATTTT. Protein: CASSREPQHF.

The rearrangement links TRBV12-5 to TRBJ1-2; D is unclear. The V end lost 6 bases, the J end lost 1 base, and 12 bases lay between the germline ends. The germline CDR1 and CDR2 sequences are LGHNT and FRNRAP. The CDR3 is 14 amino acids. The CDR3 loop reads CASGPVRVNYGYTF. CDR3 DNA: TGTGCTAGTGGCCCGGTGCGAGTTAACTATGGCTACACCTTC.

Notes on this clone: The sample contains more than one DNA sequence encoding this CDR3. This chain uses TRBV9 with TRBJ2-1; TRBD1 aligns across 10 bases. Germline-derived CDR1 and CDR2 are SGDLS and YYNGEE. There are 15 residues in the CDR3. The V segment lost 0 bases and the J segment 8 bases; nucleotides outside the gene matches: 5. The CDR3 sequence is CASSVGQGAGDEQFF. The DNA of the CDR3 is TGTGCCAGCAGCGTAGGACAGGGGGCGGGAGATGAGCAGTTCTTC.

In this sample, this clone turned up once. The rearrangement joins TRBV13 to TRBJ2-2; TRBD2 aligns across 7 bases. CDR1 is PRHDT, CDR2 FYEKMQ, per germline (reference sequence). The V and J ends lost 7 bases and 1 base, in that order; junction bases with no gene match: 9. This CDR3 has 16 residues. CDR3 amino acids: CASTLWRGKNTGELFF. CDR3 DNA: TGTGCCAGCACTCTGTGGCGGGGGAAGAACACCGGGGAGCTGTTTTTT.

The genes are TRBV13 and TRBJ2-1; 7 nucleotides align to TRBD2. This CDR3 spans 13 amino acids. Germline V gene data show CDR1 as PRHDT and CDR2 as FYEKMQ (reference sequence). V dropped 5 bases and J dropped 6; count of bases not matched to a gene: 4. The CDR3: CASSVAGVNEQFF. CDR3 bases: TGTGCCAGCAGCGTCGCGGGAGTCAATGAGCAGTTCTTC.

This clone was counted once. V and J are TRBV28 and TRBJ2-7; tentative D call: TRBD2 (8 bases). The CDR3 totals 14 residues. Germline loops: CDR1 MDHEN, CDR2 SYDVKM. Trimming took 5 bases from V and 5 from J, leaving 16 bases between them. The CDR3 is CASSPGRGPNEQYF. The CDR3 region has the DNA TGTGCCAGCAGTCCCGGGAGGGGGCCCAACGAGCAGTACTTC.

This chain connects TRBV6-6 to TRBJ2-5, with D hard to call. V was clipped by 5 bases and J by 2 bases, with 9 bases between them. Germline V gene data show CDR1 as MNHNY and CDR2 as SVGAGI (reference sequence). The CDR3 is 13 residues long. CDR3 bases: TGTGCCAGCAGTCGAGAGTCTCAAGAGACCCAGTACTTC. This translates into CASSRESQETQYF.

The chain joins TRBV6-5 to TRBJ1-6, with D perhaps matching TRBD1 (6 bases). The ends were cut back, 1 base at V and 8 bases at J, with 9 bases in the middle. The CDR3 is 14 amino acids. Germline lookup yields CDR1 MNHEY and CDR2 SVGAGI. This CDR3 is CASSYWDKDSPLHF. The CDR3 nucleotides read TGTGCCAGCAGTTACTGGGACAAAGATTCACCCCTCCACTTT.

V is TRBV11-3 and J is TRBJ1-2; 7 bases are a match to TRBD1. The germline V gene has CDR1 SGHNT and CDR2 YENEEA. CDR3 length: 15 residues. Trimming cost V 5 bases and J 2 bases; bases outside gene matches: 8. The CDR3 nucleotides read TGTGCCAGCAGCCTGGACCCGGGACAGAACTATGGCTACACCTTC. This sequence encodes CASSLDPGQNYGYTF.